These 31 T cell receptor beta chains were all obtained from the same sample, sequenced in a study of blood T cell repertoires in COVID-19. Some clones are missing from TCRdb's copy, which holds only in-frame ones; the method was immunoSEQ multiplex PCR. The table has approximately 150,000 clones, about 88% seen once. Material: peripheral blood. Every receptor here comes from a man aged 40-49 years with acute or convalescent COVID-19.

The chain couples TRBV11-3 to TRBJ2-1; D gene ambiguous. V lost 1 base and J 9 bases, leaving 16 bases between the germline ends. Looked up from germline, CDR1 is SGHNT and CDR2 is YENEEA. The CDR3 covers 15 residues. The CDR3 loop is CASSLGGDRMGEQFF. Written as DNA, the CDR3 is TGTGCCAGCAGCTTAGGCGGAGACCGGATGGGTGAGCAGTTCTTC.

The rearrangement uses TRBV15 and TRBJ2-2, with 10 positions matching TRBD1. This CDR3 comprises 16 residues. V dropped 0 bases and J dropped 7; count of bases not matched to a gene: 5. Germline assignment: CDR1 LNHNV and CDR2 YYDKDF (reference sequence). The CDR3 DNA reads as TGTGCCACCAGCAGAGACCGGACAGGGGGAAACGGGGAGCTGTTTTTT. This gives the protein CATSRDRTGGNGELFF.

The chain uses TRBV29-1 and TRBJ2-1; D is unresolved. V was pared by 1 base and J by 0 bases, with 10 bases between. This CDR3 spans 15 amino acids. Germline V gene lookup returns CDR1 SQVTM and CDR2 ANQGSEA. This CDR3 is CSVEGGAHSYNEQFF. Written as DNA, the CDR3 is TGCAGCGTTGAAGGCGGAGCCCACTCCTACAATGAGCAGTTCTTC.

The genes are TRBV9 and TRBJ2-5; 10 positions agree with TRBD2. J lost 4 bases, V lost 3 bases, and 6 bases had no gene match. This CDR3 region has 15 residues. The V gene's germline CDR1 is SGDLS and CDR2 YYNGEE. CDR3 in amino acids: CASSASGGAGETQYF. CDR3 sequence (DNA): TGTGCCAGCAGCGCCAGCGGGGGGGCCGGAGAGACCCAGTACTTC.

This chain joins TRBV7-4 and TRBJ2-7; D ambiguous. V was shortened by 5 bases and J by 6 bases, with 8 bases between the two germline ends. The V gene's germline CDR1 is SGHVT and CDR2 SQSDAQ. This CDR3 is built from 11 residues. CDR3 sequence reads: CASSPSFEQYF. The CDR3 region has the DNA TGTGCCAGCAGCCCCTCTTTCGAGCAGTACTTC.

The rearrangement uses TRBV5-6 and TRBJ2-5; perhaps TRBD1 as D (6 bases). The germline gives CDR1 SGHDT, CDR2 YYEEEE. CDR3 length equals 14 residues. V gave up 3 bases and J gave up 3 bases, with 12 bases separating them. As DNA, the CDR3 is TGTGCCAGCAGCTCTCAGGGGAATAAAGAGACCCAGTACTTC. Residues: CASSSQGNKETQYF.

The chain links TRBV29-1 to TRBJ1-1; D remains ambiguous. CDR1 is SQVTM, CDR2 ANQGSEA, per germline. This CDR3 has 12 amino acids. Trimming took 4 bases from V and 4 from J, leaving 10 bases between them. In nucleotides, the CDR3 is TGCAGCGTTGTTAACTGGAGCACTGAAGCTTTCTTT. As protein: CSVVNWSTEAFF. The whole variable domain, remainder taken from reference TRBV29-1 and TRBJ1-1, is SAVISQKPSRDICQRGTSLTIQCQVDSQVTMMFWYRQQPGQSLTLIATANQGSEATYESGFVIDKFPISRPNLTFSTLTVSNMSPEDSSIYLCSVVNWSTEAFFGQGTRLTVV.

The chain links TRBV9 to TRBJ1-3; no clear D gene. Germline V gives CDR1 SGDLS, CDR2 YYNGEE. V dropped 0 bases and J dropped 0 bases, with 10 bases sitting between them. CDR3 length: 16 amino acids. The CDR3 protein is CASSVEAGSSGNTIYF. CDR3 in DNA: TGTGCCAGCAGCGTAGAGGCGGGGAGCTCTGGAAACACCATATATTTT. Full variable domain (rest looked up from reference TRBV9 and TRBJ1-3): DSGVTQTPKHLITATGQRVTLRCSPRSGDLSVYWYQQSLDQGLQFLIQYYNGEERAKGNILERFSAQQFPDLHSELNLSSLELGDSALYFCASSVEAGSSGNTIYFGEGSWLTVV.

The chain couples TRBV5-1 to TRBJ2-3; 7 bases agree with TRBD2. The V gene end was trimmed by 0 bases and the J gene end by 6 bases; junction bases not matched to a gene: 10. Germline V gene data show CDR1 as SGHRS and CDR2 as YFSETQ. CDR3 length: 16 residues. The CDR3 region has the DNA TGCGCCAGCAGCTTGGGGCCCCTCGGGGGGAAGGATACGCAGTATTTT. Translated: CASSLGPLGGKDTQYF.

This chain uses TRBV11-3 with TRBJ2-3; the D gene is possibly TRBD2 (6 bases). The germline CDR1 and CDR2 sequences are SGHNT and YENEEA. Between the trimmed V and J ends, which lost 5 bases and 5 bases, there was a span of 17 bases. There are 15 residues in the CDR3. CDR3 in DNA: TGTGCCAGCAGCCTCGGGCCAGGGCGGGGAGATACGCAGTATTTT. Its translation: CASSLGPGRGDTQYF. Variable domain in full (rest from reference TRBV11-3 and TRBJ2-3): EAGVVQSPRYKIIEKKQPVAFWCNPISGHNTLYWYLQNLGQGPELLIRYENEEAVDDSQLPKDRFSAERLKGVDSTLKIQPAELGDSAVYLCASSLGPGRGDTQYFGPGTRLTVL.

The rearrangement links TRBV18 to TRBJ2-3; 8 positions agree with TRBD2. Per the germline V gene, CDR1 is KGHSH and CDR2 is LQKENI. The J segment lost 6 bases and the V segment lost 6 bases, leaving 8 bases of the junction unmatched. This CDR3 comprises 14 residues. The chain's CDR3 is CASSLQTSDDTQYF. CDR3 coding DNA: TGTGCCAGCTCCCTTCAGACTAGCGACGATACGCAGTATTTT.

The chain employs TRBV10-2 and TRBJ1-1; D is uncertain. Germline CDR1 and CDR2: WSHSY and SAAADI. Trimming took off 6 bases at V and 2 bases at J, with 10 bases between the two ends. The CDR3 has 13 residues. Written as DNA, the CDR3 is TGCGCCAGCAGCCAGGATGGTAACACTGAAGCTTTCTTT. This encodes CASSQDGNTEAFF.

This clone showed up just a few times. This chain joins TRBV6-2 or TRBV6-3 and TRBJ2-5; 9 positions agree with TRBD2. The V segment lost 4 bases and the J segment 5 bases; nucleotides outside the gene matches: 17. This CDR3 is built from 18 residues. CDR1 is MNHEY and CDR2 is SVGEGT in the germline V gene. The CDR3 nucleotides read TGTGCCAGCAGTTCACGACTAGCGGACATAATTTCCGGGGAGACCCAGTACTTC. Protein sequence: CASSSRLADIISGETQYF.

The chain links TRBV11-2 to TRBJ2-5; 8 nucleotides agree with TRBD1. V lost 1 base and J lost 2; bases outside the gene matches: 3. The germline V gene has CDR1 SGHAT and CDR2 FQNNGV. This CDR3 is built from 15 residues. The CDR3 bases are TGTGCCAGCAGCTTAGGGACAGGGTGGCAAGAGACCCAGTACTTC. Its protein is CASSLGTGWQETQYF.

The V call is TRBV5-1, the J call TRBJ1-2, with D possibly TRBD1 on 6 matching bases. Trimming removed 0 bases from V and 4 bases from J, with 13 bases in between. Germline-derived CDR1 and CDR2 are SGHRS and YFSETQ. This CDR3 is built from 15 residues. CDR3 amino acids: CASSLEPGRGYGYTF. The CDR3 bases are TGCGCCAGCAGCTTGGAACCTGGCAGGGGCTATGGCTACACCTTC.

The chain recombines TRBV7-9 with TRBJ2-3; possible D gene TRBD2, 6 bases. V was cut by 4 bases and J by 0 bases, with 14 bases left in between. Looked up from germline, CDR1 is SEHNR and CDR2 is FQNEAQ (reference sequence). This CDR3 comprises 16 residues. CDR3 sequence: CASSSHLAGSTDTQYF. In DNA, the CDR3 is TGTGCCAGCAGCTCCCATCTCGCGGGGAGCACAGATACGCAGTATTTT.

The chain combines TRBV5-4 with TRBJ2-3, with a weak D call TRBD2 (7 bases). V lost 1 base, J lost 1 base, and 10 bases lay in between. The germline V gene has CDR1 SGHNT and CDR2 YYREEE (reference sequence). This CDR3 spans 15 amino acids. CDR3 DNA: TGTGCCAGCAGCTTGCAAGGGGGGGGCACAGATACGCAGTATTTT. Protein product: CASSLQGGGTDTQYF.

The chain combines TRBV3-1 (or the pseudogene TRBV3-2) with TRBJ1-3; 7 bases agree with TRBD1. The CDR3 consists of 15 residues. Germline assignment: CDR1 LGHDT and CDR2 YNNKEL (reference sequence). J gave up 1 base and V 7 bases, and 7 bases lay outside the gene matches. Written as DNA, the CDR3 is TGTGCCAGCACCCCAGGGGGAGTGTCTGGAAACACCATATATTTT. This gives the protein CASTPGGVSGNTIYF.

The rearrangement uses TRBV5-5 and TRBJ2-7; no reliable D call. CDR3 length: 14 amino acids. In germline, CDR1 is SGHKS, CDR2 YYEKEE (reference sequence). The germline V and J ends were trimmed by 0 bases and 0 bases, with 7 bases remaining between them. The CDR3 sequence: CASSLDVSSYEQYF. In DNA form, the CDR3 reads TGTGCCAGCAGCTTGGATGTGAGCTCCTACGAGCAGTACTTC.

As concerns this clone: One end of the junction does not line up with germline, which may come from a read error. This chain links TRBV15 with TRBJ1-4; TRBD1 aligns across 8 bases. Germline V gene sequence: CDR1 LNHNV, CDR2 YYDKDF (reference sequence). The CDR3 length is 18 residues. The chain's CDR3 is CATSRDRGAPMTNEKLFF. DNA for the CDR3: TGTGCCACCAGTAGAGACAGGGGCGCCCCAATGACTAATGAAAAACTGTTTTTT.

V gene TRBV3-1 (or the pseudogene TRBV3-2) combines with J gene TRBJ2-6, with 12 positions matching TRBD1. Germline CDR1 is LGHDT and CDR2 is YNNKEL (reference sequence). The V and J ends lost 4 bases and 4 bases, in that order; junction bases with no gene match: 8. CDR3 length: 18 amino acids. CDR3 DNA: TGTGCCAGCAGCCTAGGGACAGGGGGCTTGTCCGGGGCCAACGTCCTGACTTTC. Protein product: CASSLGTGGLSGANVLTF.

In DNA, the CDR3 is TGTGCCAGCAGCCATAAACAGGGTTATAATGAAAAACTGTTTTTT. It is translated as CASSHKQGYNEKLFF. The gene calls are TRBV7-2 and TRBJ1-4, with D perhaps TRBD1 (6 bases). Germline loops: CDR1 SGHTA, CDR2 FQGNSA. Deletions cut 5 bases from V and 4 bases from J, with 14 bases between. The CDR3 runs to 15 residues. Full variable domain (missing parts from reference TRBV7-2 and TRBJ1-4): GAGVSQSPSNKVTEKGKDVELRCDPISGHTALYWYRQSLGQGLEFLIYFQGNSAPDKSGLPSDRFSAERTGGSVSTLTIQRTQQEDSAVYLCASSHKQGYNEKLFFGSGTQLSVL.

V and J are TRBV5-4 and TRBJ1-1; 7 nucleotides line up with TRBD1. The CDR3 consists of 16 residues. From germline, CDR1 is SGHNT and CDR2 YYREEE (reference sequence). Germline trimming cut 0 bases from V and 0 bases from J; bases unmatched to any gene: 5. CDR3 in amino acids: CASSLGVTGVNTEAFF. DNA for the CDR3: TGTGCCAGCAGCTTGGGGGTTACAGGGGTGAACACTGAAGCTTTCTTT. Together with reference TRBV5-4 and TRBJ1-1, the CDR3 gives the full variable domain: ETGVTQSPTHLIKTRGQQVTLRCSSQSGHNTVSWYQQALGQGPQFIFQYYREEENGRGNFPPRFSGLQFPNYSSELNVNALELDDSALYLCASSLGVTGVNTEAFFGQGTRLTVV.

The J gene is TRBJ1-5, the V gene TRBV6-5, with D unresolved. V lost 2 bases, J lost 0 bases, and 5 bases lay in between. Germline CDR1 is MNHEY and CDR2 is SVGAGI. The CDR3 has 14 amino acids. CDR3 region: CASSYRGSNQPQHF. The CDR3 bases are TGTGCCAGCAGTTACCGGGGTAGCAATCAGCCCCAGCATTTT.

The chain combines TRBV29-1 with TRBJ1-2; D may be TRBD1 (6 bases). CDR3 length: 11 amino acids. Germline-derived CDR1 and CDR2 are SQVTM and ANQGSEA. With 7 bases removed from V and 4 bases from J, the gap between germline ends came to 10 bases. The CDR3 is CSEGDTYGYTF. The CDR3 region has the DNA TGCAGCGAGGGGGACACCTATGGCTACACCTTC.

The CDR3 coding sequence is TGTGCCAGCAGCTCCCCGGGGGCCTACAATGAGCAGTTCTTC. It yields the protein CASSSPGAYNEQFF. The chain recombines TRBV7-2 with TRBJ2-1, with TRBD2 as a possible D gene (6 bases). The CDR3 consists of 14 residues. V was trimmed by 4 bases and J by 2 bases, leaving 9 bases between them. The germline V gene encodes CDR1 SGHTA and CDR2 FQGNSA.

CDR3 DNA sequence: TGTGCCAGCAGCTTAAGGACAGGGCGCACTGACTACGAGCAGTACTTC. Protein: CASSLRTGRTDYEQYF. The genes are TRBV11-2 and TRBJ2-7; 8 bases agree with TRBD1. Germline CDR1 SGHAT, CDR2 FQNNGV. The CDR3 spans 16 residues. Trimming took 2 bases from V and 3 from J; bases not matched to a gene: 9.

The rearrangement links TRBV3-1 (or the pseudogene TRBV3-2) to TRBJ1-5; 9 bases match TRBD1. The germline CDR1 and CDR2 sequences are LGHDT and YNNKEL (reference sequence). This CDR3 has 15 amino acids. The trim removed 4 bases at V and 3 bases at J, leaving 4 bases unmatched. The CDR3 coding sequence is TGTGCCAGCAGCCTAGGGACAGGGAACAATCAGCCCCAGCATTTT. The encoded protein is CASSLGTGNNQPQHF.

The rearrangement links TRBV3-1 (or the pseudogene TRBV3-2) to TRBJ1-1, with 9 positions matching TRBD1. This CDR3 region has 16 residues. The V and J ends lost 0 bases and 1 base, in that order; junction bases with no gene match: 3. Germline CDR1 LGHDT, CDR2 YNNKEL (reference sequence). The CDR3 DNA is TGTGCCAGCAGCCAAGATATGGGACAGGGGAACACTGAAGCTTTCTTT. It translates to CASSQDMGQGNTEAFF.

The rearrangement links TRBV5-1 to TRBJ1-4; perhaps TRBD1 as D (6 bases). CDR1 is SGHRS, CDR2 YFSETQ, per germline. The CDR3 runs 15 residues. The V and J ends lost 5 bases and 8 bases respectively, with 19 bases between them. CDR3 sequence reads: CASSLVGGAEEKLFF. CDR3 bases: TGCGCCAGCAGTCTCGTAGGGGGGGCGGAGGAAAAACTGTTTTTT.

The chain combines TRBV6-5 with TRBJ1-2; TRBD1 is a possible D gene (5 bases). The V end lost 7 bases, the J end lost 0 bases, and 9 bases lay between the germline ends. The germline CDR1 and CDR2 sequences are MNHEY and SVGAGI. The CDR3 runs 13 residues. The CDR3 DNA is TGTGCCAGCACCAGGGCCTCTAACTATGGCTACACCTTC. Its protein is CASTRASNYGYTF.